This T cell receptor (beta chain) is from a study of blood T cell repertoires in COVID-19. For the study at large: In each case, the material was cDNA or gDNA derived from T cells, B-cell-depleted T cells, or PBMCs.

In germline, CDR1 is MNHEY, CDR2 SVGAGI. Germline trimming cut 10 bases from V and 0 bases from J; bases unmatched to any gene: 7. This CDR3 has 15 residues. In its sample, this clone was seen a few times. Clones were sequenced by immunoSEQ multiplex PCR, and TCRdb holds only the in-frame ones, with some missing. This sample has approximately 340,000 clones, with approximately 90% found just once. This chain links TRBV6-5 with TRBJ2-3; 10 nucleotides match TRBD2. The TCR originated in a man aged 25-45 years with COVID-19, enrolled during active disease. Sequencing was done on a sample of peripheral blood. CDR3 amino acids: CAISKTSGSTDTQYF. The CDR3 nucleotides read TGTGCCATATCAAAGACTAGCGGGAGCACAGATACGCAGTATTTT.